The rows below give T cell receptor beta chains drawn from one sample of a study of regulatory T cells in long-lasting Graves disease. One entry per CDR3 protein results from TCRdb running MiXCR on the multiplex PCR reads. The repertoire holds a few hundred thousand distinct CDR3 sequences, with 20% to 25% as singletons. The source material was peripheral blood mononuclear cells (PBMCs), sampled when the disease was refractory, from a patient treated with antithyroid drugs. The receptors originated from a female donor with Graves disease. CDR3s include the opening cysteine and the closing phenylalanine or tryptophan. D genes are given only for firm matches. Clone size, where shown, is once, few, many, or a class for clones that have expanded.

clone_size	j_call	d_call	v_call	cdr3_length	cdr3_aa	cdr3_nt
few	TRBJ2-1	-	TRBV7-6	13	CASSFSTRNEQFF	TGTGCCAGCAGCTTTAGTACCCGAAATGAGCAGTTCTTC
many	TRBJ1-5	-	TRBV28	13	CASSLVGIQPQHF	TGTGCCAGCAGTTTGGTGGGAATTCAGCCCCAGCATTTT
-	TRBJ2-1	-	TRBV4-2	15	CASSQAQTSTHEQFF	TGTGCCAGCAGCCAAGCCCAAACTAGTACCCATGAGCAGTTCTTC
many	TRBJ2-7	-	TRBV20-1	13	CSARGGGSYEQYF	TGCAGTGCTAGAGGGGGCGGTTCCTACGAGCAGTACTTC
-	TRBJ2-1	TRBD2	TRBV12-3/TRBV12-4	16	CASSLAPGTSVYEQFF	TGTGCCAGCAGTTTAGCCCCCGGGACTAGTGTCTATGAGCAGTTCTTC
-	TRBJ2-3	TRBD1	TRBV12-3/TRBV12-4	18	CASSRLSQGATGADTQYF	TGTGCCAGCAGCCGACTTTCCCAGGGGGCCACGGGCGCAGATACGCAGTATTTT
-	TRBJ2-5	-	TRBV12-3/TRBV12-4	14	CACSLFPLQETQYF	TGTGCCTGCAGTTTATTTCCACTTCAAGAGACCCAGTACTTC
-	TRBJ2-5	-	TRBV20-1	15	CSAGSETNVQETQYF	TGCAGTGCTGGGTCGGAGACGAACGTTCAAGAGACCCAGTACTTC
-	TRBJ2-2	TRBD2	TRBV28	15	CASQAAGDGAGELFF	TGTGCCAGCCAAGCGGCGGGAGATGGGGCCGGGGAGCTGTTTTTT
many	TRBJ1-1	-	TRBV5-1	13	CASSLGGVTEAFF	TGCGCCAGCAGCTTGGGGGGGGTCACTGAAGCTTTCTTT